In its sample, the clone carrying this T cell receptor (beta chain) was seen many times. What it binds is unknown. Each TCR cDNA molecule carried a unique molecular identifier. TCRdb recomputed calls from the 5' RACE reads with MiXCR, one row per CDR3 protein. Here the sample spans some 44,000 distinct CDR3 sequences, roughly 15% being singletons. The sample belongs to a study of spatial heterogeneity in lung cancer. Study-wide context: Detection consistently captured more beta-chain sequences than alpha-chain sequences. A unique TCR and UMI combination showed up more than ten times in raw reads, on average. The study, taken as a whole, reports: TCRs found ubiquitously expanded in tumor appeared in blood more at resection than at follow-up.

The CDR3 extends over 16 amino acids. J lost 5 bases, V lost 0 bases, and 7 bases had no gene match. Germline V gene sequence: CDR1 SGHRS, CDR2 YFSETQ. Described time point: sample taken at primary tumor resection. Whole RNA, which was extracted from tumor, nontumor lung tissue or frozen PBMC, was sequenced without any cell sorting. This sequence joins TRBV5-1 and TRBJ2-5; 10 nucleotides agree with TRBD2. The sample was PBMCs, taken at surgery. The source is a male donor with early-stage non-small cell lung cancer. CDR3: CASSLEPSGSGETQYF. CDR3 DNA: TGCGCCAGCAGCTTGGAACCTAGCGGGAGCGGGGAGACCCAGTACTTC.